This T cell receptor beta chain originates from a study of circulating tumor DNA in untreated peripheral T-cell lymphoma (dated by TCRdb to about 2021). Study-level results and caveats: Tumor-specific clonotypes were found in around three quarters of patients, coming from 86% of baseline tissues and around 67% of baseline serum samples.

The CDR3 runs 14 residues from the cysteine to the phenylalanine. Only the CDR3 DNA is retained, 42 bases long and in frame from the first base. For CDR1 and CDR2, the germline V gene lists LGHNT and FRNRAP. Trimming takes 1 base from V and 4 bases from J, and the germline ends sit 10 bases apart. This clone is large (0.1 to 1%) in its sample. Its antigen has not been determined. Per-base quality was not reported, and no clone a single base away is much larger than it. Receptor amplification or capture employed the immunoSEQ multiplex PCR assay. TCRdb obtained this table from immuneACCESS and retained in-frame rearrangements with V and J assigned. These tables miss some clones; where compared with another copy, unresolved V genes account for less than half of the shortfall, and the remainder is unexplained. The sample contains about 2,700 clones, roughly two thirds of them found a single time. The ten largest clonotypes hold less than 9.5% of the sample.

To find tumor-specific TCR clonotypes, researchers sequenced baseline tumor tissue that had been collected prior to treatment. To monitor patients with peripheral T-cell lymphoma who were getting frontline treatment on a trial, the study applied next-generation sequencing to T-cell receptor sequences. The clonotype originates from a human donor with peripheral T-cell lymphoma. Material: tumor tissue. The sequence joins TRBV12-5 to TRBJ1-2; the D gene is perhaps TRBD1, on 5 matching bases. The CDR3 protein: CASGLGLGGYGYTF. The nucleotide sequence is given as TGTGCTAGTGGTTTGGGCCTCGGGGGCTATGGCTACACCTTC.